The 12 T cell receptor beta chains presented below share a single source sample, sequenced in a study of early T cells in non-severe SARS-CoV-2 infection. In TCRdb, the 5' RACE reads were re-called with MiXCR into one record per CDR3 protein. This sample has 70,000 to 75,000 distinct CDR3 sequences, with roughly 12% found just once. The sample comprised whole blood. Receptors originate from an adult who was a healthcare worker with PCR-confirmed SARS-CoV-2 infection or an uninfected control (not recorded which).

This clonotype was counted a few times. V is TRBV6-1 and J is TRBJ2-2; no definite D call. The CDR3 is made up of 13 amino acids. V lost 7 bases and J 5 bases, leaving 11 bases between the germline ends. CDR1 and CDR2 (germline): MNHNS, SASEGT. CDR3 protein: CASTDAETGELFF. The CDR3 coding sequence is TGTGCCAGCACGGACGCGGAAACCGGGGAGCTGTTTTTT.

CDR3 sequence: CASSQALAGGYNEQFF. CDR3 in DNA: TGTGCCAGCAGCCAGGCACTAGCGGGGGGATACAATGAGCAGTTCTTC. The chain uses TRBV4-2 and TRBJ2-1; 12 bases are a match to TRBD2. The CDR3 length is 16 residues. The germline gives CDR1 LGHNA, CDR2 YNFKEQ. The J segment lost 4 bases and the V segment lost 3 bases, leaving 4 bases of the junction unmatched.

Ten or more counts support this clonotype. The rearrangement joins TRBV29-1 to TRBJ2-2; possibly TRBD1 or TRBD2 for D (6 bases each). Trimming took off 7 bases at V and 6 bases at J, with 18 bases between the two ends. The CDR3 extends over 14 amino acids. In germline, CDR1 is SQVTM, CDR2 ANQGSEA. Here the CDR3 DNA reads TGCAGCGCACAGCCGTACGGGGGCGCCGGGGAGCTGTTTTTT. Translation: CSAQPYGGAGELFF.

Only a few counts were recorded for this clonotype. The chain combines TRBV12-3 or TRBV12-4 with TRBJ1-2; D ambiguous. The CDR3 consists of 14 residues. V lost 5 bases and J lost 4, with 14 bases in between. The DNA of the CDR3 is TGTGCCAGCAGTAGAGACACAGTTGCCTATGGCTACACCTTC. Amino acids: CASSRDTVAYGYTF.

This clonotype has more than one count but fewer than ten. With a much larger clone just one base away, this may be a read error. V gene TRBV2 combines with J gene TRBJ2-5; D gene ambiguous. The CDR3 extends over 11 amino acids. Germline V gene lookup returns CDR1 SNHLY and CDR2 FYNNEI. V lost 7 bases to trimming and J lost 2 bases, with 5 bases between them. The CDR3 region has the DNA TGTGCCAGCAATTTTCAAGAGACCCAGTACTTC. The encoded protein is CASNFQETQYF.

CDR3 nucleotides: TGTGCCAGCAGCGTAGTGGGCGGCCCCACAGATACGCAGTATTTT. It specifies CASSVVGGPTDTQYF. The chain has TRBV9 and TRBJ2-3; D remains unclear. CDR3 length equals 15 residues. The V gene lost 0 bases and the J gene lost 2 bases, with 10 bases spanning the gap. The germline V gene encodes CDR1 SGDLS and CDR2 YYNGEE.

This clonotype counts as medium-sized (0.01 to 0.1%). V and J are TRBV6-6 and TRBJ1-1; 9 nucleotides align to TRBD1. CDR1 MNHNY and CDR2 SVGAGI come from the germline V gene (reference sequence). The CDR3 extends over 15 amino acids. J was trimmed by 5 bases and V by 7 bases; bases with no gene match: 11. As DNA, the CDR3 is TGTGCCAGCACCTCCTGGGGGACAGGGCGGACTGAAGCTTTCTTT. As protein: CASTSWGTGRTEAFF.

The chain employs TRBV28 and TRBJ2-1, with 8 bases that match TRBD1. Germline V gene sequence: CDR1 MDHEN, CDR2 SYDVKM. The CDR3 consists of 13 residues. With 7 bases clipped from V and 3 bases from J, the junction kept 2 bases outside the gene matches. This CDR3 reads CASTGGSYNEQFF. Here the CDR3 DNA reads TGTGCCAGCACAGGGGGCAGCTACAATGAGCAGTTCTTC.

This chain joins TRBV7-2 and TRBJ2-7; weak D call: TRBD1 (5 bases). V gave up 0 bases and J gave up 7 bases, with 16 bases separating them. The length of the CDR3 is 15 residues. The germline CDR1 and CDR2 sequences are SGHTA and FQGNSA. CDR3 loop: CASSLALSPGKEQYF. The CDR3 DNA is TGTGCCAGCAGCTTAGCGCTAAGCCCAGGGAAGGAGCAGTACTTC.

At least ten counts were recorded for this clonotype. The genes are TRBV12-5 and TRBJ1-6, with a tentative D call TRBD1 (5 bases). Per germline, CDR1 LGHNT and CDR2 FRNRAP. There are 14 residues in the CDR3. Trimming removed 5 bases at V and 4 bases at J, with 9 bases between. CDR3 sequence: CASGGRDYNSPLHF. CDR3 sequence (DNA): TGTGCTAGTGGTGGCAGGGATTATAATTCACCCCTCCACTTT.

This clonotype showed up many times. The rearrangement links TRBV7-9 to TRBJ2-3, with D hard to call. Germline V CDR1 and CDR2: SEHNR, FQNEAQ (reference sequence). The CDR3 sequence is 10 residues long. The V gene lost 8 bases and the J gene lost 4 bases, with 4 bases spanning the gap. In DNA, the CDR3 is TGTGCCAGCGAGTCAGATACGCAGTATTTT. Amino acids: CASESDTQYF.

This clonotype was observed a few times. The chain carries TRBV9 and TRBJ2-5; D unresolved. The germline V gene encodes CDR1 SGDLS and CDR2 YYNGEE. The CDR3 consists of 12 residues. The ends were cut back, 2 bases at V and 3 bases at J, with 5 bases in the middle. CDR3 bases: TGTGCCAGCAGCGTCGGCGAAGAGACCCAGTACTTC. Translating it yields CASSVGEETQYF.